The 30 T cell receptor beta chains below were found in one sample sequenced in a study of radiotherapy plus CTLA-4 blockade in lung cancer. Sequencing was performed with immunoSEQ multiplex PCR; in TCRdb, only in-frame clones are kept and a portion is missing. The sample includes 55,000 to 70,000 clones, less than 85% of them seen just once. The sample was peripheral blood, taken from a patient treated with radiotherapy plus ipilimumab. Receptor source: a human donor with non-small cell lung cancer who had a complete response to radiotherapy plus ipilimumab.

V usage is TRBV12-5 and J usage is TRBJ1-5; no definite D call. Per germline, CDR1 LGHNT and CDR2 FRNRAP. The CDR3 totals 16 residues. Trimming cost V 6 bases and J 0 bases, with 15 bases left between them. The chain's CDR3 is CASGPGGSLSNQPQHF. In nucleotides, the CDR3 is TGTGCTAGTGGCCCCGGCGGAAGCCTTAGCAATCAGCCCCAGCATTTT.

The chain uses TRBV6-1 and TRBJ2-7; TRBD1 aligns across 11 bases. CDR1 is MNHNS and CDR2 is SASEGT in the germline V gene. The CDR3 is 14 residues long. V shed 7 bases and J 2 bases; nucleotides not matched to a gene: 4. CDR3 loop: CASTTGQGAYEQYF. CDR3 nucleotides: TGTGCCAGCACCACGGGACAGGGGGCCTACGAGCAGTACTTC.

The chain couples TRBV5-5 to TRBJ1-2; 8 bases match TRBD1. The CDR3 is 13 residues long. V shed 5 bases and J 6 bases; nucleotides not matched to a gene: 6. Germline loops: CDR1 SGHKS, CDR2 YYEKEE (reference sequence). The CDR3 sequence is CASRPGGTDGYTF. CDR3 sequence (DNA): TGTGCCAGCAGACCAGGGGGCACAGATGGCTACACCTTC.

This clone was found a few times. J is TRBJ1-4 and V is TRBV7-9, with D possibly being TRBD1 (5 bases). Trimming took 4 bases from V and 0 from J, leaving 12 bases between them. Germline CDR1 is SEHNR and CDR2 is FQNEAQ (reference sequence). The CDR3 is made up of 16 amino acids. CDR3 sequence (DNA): TGTGCCAGCAGCTACACGGACACCTCAACTAATGAAAAACTGTTTTTT. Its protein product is CASSYTDTSTNEKLFF.

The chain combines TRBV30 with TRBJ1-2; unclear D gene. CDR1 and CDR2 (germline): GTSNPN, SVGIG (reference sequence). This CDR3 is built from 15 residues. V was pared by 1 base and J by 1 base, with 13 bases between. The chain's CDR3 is CAWSAAGFNNYGYTF. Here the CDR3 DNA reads TGTGCCTGGAGTGCCGCCGGGTTCAATAACTATGGCTACACCTTC.

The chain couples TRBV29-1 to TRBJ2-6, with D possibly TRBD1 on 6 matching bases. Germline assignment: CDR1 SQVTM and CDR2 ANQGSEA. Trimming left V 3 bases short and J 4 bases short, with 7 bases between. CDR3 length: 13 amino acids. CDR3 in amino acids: CSVEGAGANVLTF. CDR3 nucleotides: TGCAGCGTTGAGGGGGCAGGGGCCAACGTCCTGACTTTC.

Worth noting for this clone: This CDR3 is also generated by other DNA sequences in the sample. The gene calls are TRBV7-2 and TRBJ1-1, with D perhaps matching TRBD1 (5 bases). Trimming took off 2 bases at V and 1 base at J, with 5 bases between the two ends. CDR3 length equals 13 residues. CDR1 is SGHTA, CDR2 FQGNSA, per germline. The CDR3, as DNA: TGTGCCAGCAGCTTACAGGGGAACACTGAAGCTTTCTTT. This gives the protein CASSLQGNTEAFF.

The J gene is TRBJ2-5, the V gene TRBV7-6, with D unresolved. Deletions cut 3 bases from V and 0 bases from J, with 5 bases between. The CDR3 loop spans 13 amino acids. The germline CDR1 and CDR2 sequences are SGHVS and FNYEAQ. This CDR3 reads CASSFSDQETQYF. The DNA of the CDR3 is TGTGCCAGCAGCTTTTCAGACCAAGAGACCCAGTACTTC.

The CDR3 sequence is CASSFGTGAWNEKLFF. The CDR3 bases are TGTGCCAGCAGTTTCGGGACAGGGGCCTGGAATGAAAAACTGTTTTTT. This chain links TRBV27 with TRBJ1-4; 10 positions match TRBD1. CDR3 length: 16 residues. From germline, CDR1 is MNHEY and CDR2 SMNVEV (reference sequence). V lost 3 bases, J lost 5 bases, and 6 bases stayed unmatched.

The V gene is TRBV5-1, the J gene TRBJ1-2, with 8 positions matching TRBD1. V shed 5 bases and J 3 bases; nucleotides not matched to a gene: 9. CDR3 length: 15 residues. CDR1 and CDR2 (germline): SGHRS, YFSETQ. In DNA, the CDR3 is TGCGCCAGCAGGGACGGACAGGGCTGGGACTATGGCTACACCTTC. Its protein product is CASRDGQGWDYGYTF. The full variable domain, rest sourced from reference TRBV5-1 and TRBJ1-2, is KAGVTQTPRYLIKTRGQQVTLSCSPISGHRSVSWYQQTPGQGLQFLFEYFSETQRNKGNFPGRFSGRQFSNSRSEMNVSTLELGDSALYLCASRDGQGWDYGYTFGSGTRLTVV.

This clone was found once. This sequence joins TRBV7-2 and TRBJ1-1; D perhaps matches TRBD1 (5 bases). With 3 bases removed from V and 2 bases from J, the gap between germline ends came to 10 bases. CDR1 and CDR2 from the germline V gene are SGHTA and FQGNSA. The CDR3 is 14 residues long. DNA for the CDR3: TGTGCCAGCAGCTTTAGAAGGGGAAACACTGAAGCTTTCTTT. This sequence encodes CASSFRRGNTEAFF.

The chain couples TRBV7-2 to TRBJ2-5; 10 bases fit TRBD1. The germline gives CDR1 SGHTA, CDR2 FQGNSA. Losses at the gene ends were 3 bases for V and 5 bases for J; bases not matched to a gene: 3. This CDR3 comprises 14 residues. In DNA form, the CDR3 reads TGTGCCAGCAGCTTGGACAGGGGGAGGGAGACCCAGTACTTC. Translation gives CASSLDRGRETQYF.

Written as DNA, the CDR3 is TGTGCCTCCAGCTTCAGGGCCAGGGGTACAGAGACCCAGTACTTC. The encoded protein is CASSFRARGTETQYF. This sequence joins TRBV5-6 and TRBJ2-5, with D possibly being TRBD1 (6 bases). This CDR3 has 15 amino acids. Trimming took 10 bases from V and 4 from J, leaving 23 bases between them. Per the germline V gene, CDR1 is SGHDT and CDR2 is YYEEEE.

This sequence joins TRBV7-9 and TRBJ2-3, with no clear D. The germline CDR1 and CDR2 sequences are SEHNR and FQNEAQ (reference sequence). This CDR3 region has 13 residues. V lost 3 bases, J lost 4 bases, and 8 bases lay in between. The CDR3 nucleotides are TGTGCCAGCAGCTTGTTCGAGGCAGATACGCAGTATTTT. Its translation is CASSLFEADTQYF.

CDR3 residues: CAWSGTSGNEQFF. The CDR3 nucleotides are TGTGCCTGGAGTGGGACTAGCGGCAATGAGCAGTTCTTC. The chain has TRBV30 and TRBJ2-1; 10 bases are a match to TRBD2. Germline V gene lookup returns CDR1 GTSNPN and CDR2 SVGIG (reference sequence). V lost 1 base and J lost 6; bases outside the gene matches: 0. CDR3 size: 13 residues. Together with reference TRBV30 and TRBJ2-1, the CDR3 gives the full variable domain: SQTIHQWPATLVQPVGSPLSLECTVEGTSNPNLYWYRQAAGRGLQLLFYSVGIGQISSEVPQNLSASRPQDRQFILSSKKLLLSDSGFYLCAWSGTSGNEQFFGPGTRLTVL.

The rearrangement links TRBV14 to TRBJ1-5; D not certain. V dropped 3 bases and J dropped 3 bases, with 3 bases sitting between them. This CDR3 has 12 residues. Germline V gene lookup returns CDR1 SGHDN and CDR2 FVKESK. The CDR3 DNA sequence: TGTGCCAGCAGCCAGTACAATCAGCCCCAGCATTTT. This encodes CASSQYNQPQHF. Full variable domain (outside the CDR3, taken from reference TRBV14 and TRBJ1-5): EAGVTQFPSHSVIEKGQTVTLRCDPISGHDNLYWYRRVMGKEIKFLLHFVKESKQDESGMPNNRFLAERTGGTYSTLKVQPAELEDSGVYFCASSQYNQPQHFGDGTRLSIL.

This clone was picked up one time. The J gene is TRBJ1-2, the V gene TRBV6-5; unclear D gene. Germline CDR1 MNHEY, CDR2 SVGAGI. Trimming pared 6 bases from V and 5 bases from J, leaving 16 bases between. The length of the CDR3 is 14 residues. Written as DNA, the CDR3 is TGTGCCAGCAGACCCACCGCGGGGAGTTATGGCTACACCTTC. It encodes CASRPTAGSYGYTF.

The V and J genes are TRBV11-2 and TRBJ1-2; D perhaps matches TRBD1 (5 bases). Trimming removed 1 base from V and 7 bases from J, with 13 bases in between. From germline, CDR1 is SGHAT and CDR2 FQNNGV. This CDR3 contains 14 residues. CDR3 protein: CASSLGARESGYTF. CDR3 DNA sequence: TGTGCCAGCAGCTTAGGGGCCAGGGAATCTGGCTACACCTTC.

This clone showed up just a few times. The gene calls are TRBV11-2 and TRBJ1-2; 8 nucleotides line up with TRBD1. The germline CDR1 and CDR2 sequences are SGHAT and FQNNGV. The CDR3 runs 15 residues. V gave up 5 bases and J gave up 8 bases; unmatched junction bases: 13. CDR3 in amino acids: CASSPVGTGRYGYTF. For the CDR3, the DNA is TGTGCCAGCAGCCCAGTAGGGACAGGCCGCTACGGCTACACCTTC.

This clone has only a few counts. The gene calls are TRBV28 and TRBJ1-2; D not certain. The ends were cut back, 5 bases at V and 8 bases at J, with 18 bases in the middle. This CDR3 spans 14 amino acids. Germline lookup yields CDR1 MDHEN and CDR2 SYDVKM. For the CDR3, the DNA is TGTGCCAGCAGTCCCATTCATCAGGTAGAAGGCTACACCTTC. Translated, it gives CASSPIHQVEGYTF.

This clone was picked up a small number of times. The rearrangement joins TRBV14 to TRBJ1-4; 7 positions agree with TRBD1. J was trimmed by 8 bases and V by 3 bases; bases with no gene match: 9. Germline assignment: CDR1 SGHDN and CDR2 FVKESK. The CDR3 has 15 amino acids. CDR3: CASSQRAGGREKLFF. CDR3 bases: TGTGCCAGCAGCCAGAGGGCAGGGGGTAGGGAAAAACTGTTTTTT.

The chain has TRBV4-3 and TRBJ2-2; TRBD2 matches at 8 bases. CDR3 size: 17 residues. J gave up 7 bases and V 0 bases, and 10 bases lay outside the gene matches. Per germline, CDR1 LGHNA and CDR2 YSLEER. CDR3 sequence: CASSQDRERGGVGELFF. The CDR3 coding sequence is TGCGCCAGCAGCCAAGATAGAGAACGGGGGGGGGTCGGGGAGCTGTTTTTT.

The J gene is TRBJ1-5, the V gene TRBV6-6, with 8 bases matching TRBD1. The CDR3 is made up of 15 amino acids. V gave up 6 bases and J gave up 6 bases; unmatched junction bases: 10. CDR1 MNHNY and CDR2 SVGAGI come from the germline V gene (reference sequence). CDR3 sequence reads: CASSYHGQGGQPQHF. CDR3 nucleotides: TGTGCCAGCAGCTATCACGGACAGGGAGGTCAGCCCCAGCATTTT.

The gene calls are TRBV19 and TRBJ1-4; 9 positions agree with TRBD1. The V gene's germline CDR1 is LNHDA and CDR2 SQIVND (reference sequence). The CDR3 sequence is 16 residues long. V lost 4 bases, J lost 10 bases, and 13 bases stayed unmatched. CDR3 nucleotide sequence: TGTGCCAGTAGTAGTCCTACCGGGACAGGGTTCGCAAAACTGTTTTTT. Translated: CASSSPTGTGFAKLFF. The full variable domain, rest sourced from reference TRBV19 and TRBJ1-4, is DGGITQSPKYLFRKEGQNVTLSCEQNLNHDAMYWYRQDPGQGLRLIYYSQIVNDFQKGDIAEGYSVSREKKESFPLTVTSAQKNPTAFYLCASSSPTGTGFAKLFFGSGTQLSVL.

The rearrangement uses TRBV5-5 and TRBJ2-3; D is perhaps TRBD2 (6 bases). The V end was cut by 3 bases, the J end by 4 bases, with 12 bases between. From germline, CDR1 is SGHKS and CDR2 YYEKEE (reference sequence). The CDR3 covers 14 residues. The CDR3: CASSSPGRSDTQYF. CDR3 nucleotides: TGTGCCAGCAGCTCCCCGGGGAGGTCAGATACGCAGTATTTT.

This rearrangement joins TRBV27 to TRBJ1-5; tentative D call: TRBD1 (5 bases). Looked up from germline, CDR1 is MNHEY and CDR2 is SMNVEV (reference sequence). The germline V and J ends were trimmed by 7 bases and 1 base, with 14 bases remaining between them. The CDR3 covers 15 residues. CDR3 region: CASKYSGGSNQPQHF. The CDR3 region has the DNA TGTGCCAGCAAATACTCCGGGGGGAGCAATCAGCCCCAGCATTTT.

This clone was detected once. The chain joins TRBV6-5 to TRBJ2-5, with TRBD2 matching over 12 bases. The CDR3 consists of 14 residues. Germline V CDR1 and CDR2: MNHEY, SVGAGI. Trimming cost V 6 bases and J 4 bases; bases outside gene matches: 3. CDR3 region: CASRTSGGRETQYF. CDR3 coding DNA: TGTGCCAGCAGAACTAGCGGGGGGCGAGAGACCCAGTACTTC.

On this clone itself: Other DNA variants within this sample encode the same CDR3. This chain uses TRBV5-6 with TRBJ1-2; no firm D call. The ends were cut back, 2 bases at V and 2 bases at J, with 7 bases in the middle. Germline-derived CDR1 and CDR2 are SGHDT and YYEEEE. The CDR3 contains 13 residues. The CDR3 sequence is CASSLGGNYGYTF. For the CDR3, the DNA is TGTGCCAGCAGCTTAGGAGGGAACTATGGCTACACCTTC.

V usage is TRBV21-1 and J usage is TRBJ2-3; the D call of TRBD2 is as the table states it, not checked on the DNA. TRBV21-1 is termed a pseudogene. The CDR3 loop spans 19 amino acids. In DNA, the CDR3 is TGTGCCAGCAGCTCCCGAAAAGGTCTTGCGGGGGGGCGGGGAGATACGCAGTATTTT. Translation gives CASSSRKGLAGGRGDTQYF.

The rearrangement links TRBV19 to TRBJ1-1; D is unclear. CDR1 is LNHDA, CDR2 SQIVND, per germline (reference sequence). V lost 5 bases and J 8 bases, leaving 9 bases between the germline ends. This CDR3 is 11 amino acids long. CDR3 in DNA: TGTGCCAGTAGTGTTCGACAAGAAGCTTTCTTT. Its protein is CASSVRQEAFF.